Below, one T cell receptor (beta chain) is given with its context. The antigen is undetermined. This sample stems from a study of blood T cells in healthy people across ages. Overall study findings and caveats: Diversity figures based on one million T cells were deemed too low. TCR beta diversity per million T cells fell roughly linearly with age.

The CDR3 loop spans 14 amino acids. V was clipped by 2 bases and J by 11 bases; unmatched bases: 13. Germline assignment: CDR1 GTSNPN and CDR2 SVGIG (reference sequence). Using a J-beta primer mix together with a sample-barcoded 5' primer, a second PCR was run for roughly 6 to 12 cycles. TCRdb re-called the 5' RACE reads through MiXCR, storing one row per CDR3 protein. The table lists around 1,500,000 distinct CDR3 sequences, roughly 40% of them singletons. The sequence was collected from a woman aged 18-29 years in good health. Sequencing was done on a sample of blood. The chain uses TRBV30 and TRBJ2-5; TRBD1 matches at 8 bases. The DNA of the CDR3 is TGTGCCTGGAGTATAGGACAGGGTGGAGGGGTGCAGTACTTC. This gives the protein CAWSIGQGGGVQYF.